This T cell receptor beta chain derives from a study of cytomegalovirus exposure and HLA in healthy donors. Whole-study findings and limits: Later analysis found that TCR beta chains associated with HLA were more clonally expanded than other, equally common chains. In vitro assays verified that a few CMV-associated chains recognized CMV antigens specifically. In an earlier analysis, about 87% or about 30%: the productive usage of most TCR beta V segments.

PCR was performed using 60 Vbeta and 13 Jbeta primers. The protocol was immunoSEQ multiplex PCR, while the TCRdb copy is restricted to in-frame clones and leaves out a portion. The top ten clones hold approximately 3% of a sample with more than 60,000 clones, roughly 80% of them seen once. Comments on this clone: Its specificity is not known.

This CDR3 comprises 17 residues. Germline CDR1 is SGHVS and CDR2 is FQNEAQ. V shed 5 bases and J shed 5 bases, with 24 bases lying between them. The chain has TRBV7-8 and TRBJ1-1; the D is unclear. Sequencing was performed on PBMCs. The TCR was taken from a woman in her twenties or thirties in good health and CMV-seronegative. The CDR3 loop reads CASSPIGSSALLTEAFF. The DNA for the CDR3 is TGTGCCAGCAGCCCCATAGGGAGTTCGGCTCTGCTAACTGAAGCTTTCTTT.